The TCR beta chain under discussion was sequenced for a study of cytomegalovirus exposure and HLA in healthy donors. Findings of the study overall: TCR beta chains numbering under 200 were designated cytomegalovirus-associated. In terms of immune exposure information, only CMV serostatus was available.

Regarding this clone: Its cognate antigen is unknown.

The CDR3 has 19 amino acids. Germline-derived CDR1 and CDR2 are LNHDA and SQIVND (reference sequence). J lost 1 base, V lost 8 bases, and 18 bases had no gene match. PCR used 60 Vbeta primers and 13 Jbeta primers. Measured with immunoSEQ multiplex PCR; TCRdb has only the in-frame clones, and not every one. In the table there are 200,000 or so clones, 82% of which are singletons. The J gene is TRBJ1-3, the V gene TRBV19, with 9 bases fitting TRBD1. Sequencing input: PBMCs. The sequence was collected from a woman between 18 and 29 years old in good health and CMV-seronegative. The CDR3 sequence is CASSPGTGSAMISGNTIYF. CDR3 DNA: TGTGCCAGTTCTCCCGGGACAGGGTCGGCAATGATATCTGGAAACACCATATATTTT.